The TCR beta chain under discussion was sequenced for a study of T-cell memory formation after mild COVID-19. General observations from the study: Among contracting clones, CD4+ were mainly CM/EM and CD8+ enriched in EMRA. Detection of some responders pre-infection suggested pre-existing cross-reactive memory T cells participated. Day 15 to 85 contractors were CD4/CD8 balanced; later expanders leaned CD4+.

Researchers used 5'RACE with constant-segment primers to make TCR alpha and TCR beta cDNA libraries that carry sample barcodes and UMIs. One entry per CDR3 protein, called by TCRdb with MiXCR from the 5' RACE reads. The repertoire holds just under 350,000 distinct CDR3 sequences, with 10% to 15% as singletons. Comment on this clonotype: Antigen unknown.

Germline V gene data show CDR1 as SNHLY and CDR2 as FYNNEI. V dropped 5 bases and J dropped 1 base, with 14 bases sitting between them. This CDR3 has 15 residues. This receptor was taken from a young man who had mild COVID-19 (a few samples of this study predate the infection). Cell type and time point are not known. The chain recombines TRBV2 with TRBJ2-5; D is perhaps TRBD2 (6 bases). The sequencing input was PBMCs or a T cell subset sorted from them (not recorded which). The CDR3: CASSLSRLVQETQYF. In DNA form, the CDR3 reads TGTGCCAGCAGTCTTTCCCGACTAGTCCAAGAGACCCAGTACTTC.